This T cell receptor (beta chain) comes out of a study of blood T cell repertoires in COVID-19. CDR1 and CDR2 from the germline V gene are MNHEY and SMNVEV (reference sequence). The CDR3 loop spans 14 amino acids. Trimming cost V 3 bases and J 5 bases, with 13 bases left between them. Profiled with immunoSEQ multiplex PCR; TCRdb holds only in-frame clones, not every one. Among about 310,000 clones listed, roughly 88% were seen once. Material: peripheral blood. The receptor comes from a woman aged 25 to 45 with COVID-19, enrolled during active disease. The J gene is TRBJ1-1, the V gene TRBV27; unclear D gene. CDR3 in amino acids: CASSFRTAVTEAFF. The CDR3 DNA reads TGTGCCAGCAGTTTTAGAACTGCGGTAACTGAAGCTTTCTTT.